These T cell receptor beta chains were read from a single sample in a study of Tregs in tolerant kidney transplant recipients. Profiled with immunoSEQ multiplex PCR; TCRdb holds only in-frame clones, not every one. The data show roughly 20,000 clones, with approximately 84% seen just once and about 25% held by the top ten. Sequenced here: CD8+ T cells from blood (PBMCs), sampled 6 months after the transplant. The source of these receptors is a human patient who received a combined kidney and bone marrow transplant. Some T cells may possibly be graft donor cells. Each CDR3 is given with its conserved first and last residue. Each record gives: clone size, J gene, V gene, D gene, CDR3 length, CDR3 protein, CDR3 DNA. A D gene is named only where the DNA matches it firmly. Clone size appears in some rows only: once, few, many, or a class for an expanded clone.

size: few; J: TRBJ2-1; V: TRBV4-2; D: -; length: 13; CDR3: CASSVQNYNEQFF; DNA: TGTGCCAGCAGCGTCCAGAATTACAATGAGCAGTTCTTC
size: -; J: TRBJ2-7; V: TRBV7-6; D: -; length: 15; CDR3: CASSLGGLTDYEQYF; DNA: TGTGCCAGCAGCTTAGGGGGATTGACAGACTACGAGCAGTACTTC
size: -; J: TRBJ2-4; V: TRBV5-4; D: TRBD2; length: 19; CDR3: CASSPTGLSSPDTKNIQYF; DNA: TGTGCCAGCAGCCCCACGGGACTATCCAGCCCCGATACTAAAAACATTCAGTACTTC
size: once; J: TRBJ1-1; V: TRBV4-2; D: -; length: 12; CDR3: CASSSAAGEAFF; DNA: TGTGCCAGCAGCTCGGCAGCAGGTGAAGCTTTCTTT
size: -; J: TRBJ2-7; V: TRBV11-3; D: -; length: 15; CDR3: CASSFGDESSYEQYF; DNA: TGTGCCAGCAGCTTCGGAGACGAGAGCTCCTACGAGCAGTACTTC
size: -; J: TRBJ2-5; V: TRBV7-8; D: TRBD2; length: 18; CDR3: CASSLGGGTSAYQETQYF; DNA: TGTGCCAGCAGCTTAGGTGGGGGGACTAGCGCATACCAAGAGACCCAGTACTTC
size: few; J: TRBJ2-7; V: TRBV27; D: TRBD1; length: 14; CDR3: CASSSVDRRYEQYF; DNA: TGTGCCAGCAGCTCCGTGGACAGGCGGTACGAGCAGTACTTC
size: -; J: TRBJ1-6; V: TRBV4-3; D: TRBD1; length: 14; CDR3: CASSQGTGDSPLHF; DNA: TGCGCCAGCAGCCAAGGGACAGGGGATTCACCCCTCCACTTT
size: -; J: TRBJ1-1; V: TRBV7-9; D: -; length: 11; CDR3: CASSREGEAFF; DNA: TGTGCCAGCAGCCGGGAAGGTGAAGCTTTCTTT
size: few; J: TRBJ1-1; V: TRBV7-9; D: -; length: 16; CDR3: CASSLTGPRMNTEAFF; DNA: TGTGCCAGCAGCTTAACAGGGCCTAGAATGAACACTGAAGCTTTCTTT
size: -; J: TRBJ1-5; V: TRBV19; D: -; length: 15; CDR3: CASSIGRLSNQPQHF; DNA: TGTGCCAGTAGTATAGGGAGGTTAAGCAATCAGCCCCAGCATTTT
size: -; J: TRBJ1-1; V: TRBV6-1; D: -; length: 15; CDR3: CASSANIGLSTEAFF; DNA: TGTGCCAGCAGTGCGAACATCGGGTTGAGCACTGAAGCTTTCTTT
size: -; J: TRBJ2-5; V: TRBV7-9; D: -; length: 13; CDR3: CASSWGREETQYF; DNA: TGTGCCAGCAGCTGGGGGCGGGAGGAGACCCAGTACTTC
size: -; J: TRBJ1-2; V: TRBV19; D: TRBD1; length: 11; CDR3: CASNTGVGYTF; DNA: TGTGCCAGTAATACAGGGGTTGGCTACACCTTC
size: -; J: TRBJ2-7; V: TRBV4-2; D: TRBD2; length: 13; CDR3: CASSQGRGGEQYF; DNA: TGTGCCAGCAGCCAGGGCCGGGGGGGCGAGCAGTACTTC
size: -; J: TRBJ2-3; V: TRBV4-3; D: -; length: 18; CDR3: CASSQVGPSGIWTDTQYF; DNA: TGCGCCAGCAGCCAAGTGGGGCCCTCAGGGATATGGACAGATACGCAGTATTTT
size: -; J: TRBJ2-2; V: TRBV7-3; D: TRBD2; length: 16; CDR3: CASSLPGGKNTGELFF; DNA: TGTGCCAGCAGCTTACCGGGGGGGAAGAACACCGGGGAGCTGTTTTTT
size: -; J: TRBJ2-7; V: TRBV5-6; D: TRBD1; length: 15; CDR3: CASGWDRGGPYEQYF; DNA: TGTGCCAGCGGCTGGGACAGGGGCGGCCCCTACGAGCAGTACTTC
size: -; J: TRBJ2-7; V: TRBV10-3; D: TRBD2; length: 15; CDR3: CAISGRTSGSYEQYF; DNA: TGTGCCATCAGTGGAAGGACTAGCGGCTCCTACGAGCAGTACTTC
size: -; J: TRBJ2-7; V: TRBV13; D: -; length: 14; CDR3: CASSSGLTLLEQYF; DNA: TGTGCCAGCAGCTCGGGACTTACTTTGCTCGAGCAGTACTTC
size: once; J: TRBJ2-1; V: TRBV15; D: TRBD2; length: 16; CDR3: CATSRAGLAIYNEQFF; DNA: TGTGCCACCAGCAGAGCTGGACTAGCGATATACAATGAGCAGTTCTTC
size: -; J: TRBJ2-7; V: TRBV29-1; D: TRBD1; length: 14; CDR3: CSVEDAGQGREQYF; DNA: TGCAGCGTCGAAGACGCTGGACAGGGACGCGAGCAGTACTTC
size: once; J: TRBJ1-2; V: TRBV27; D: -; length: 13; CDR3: CASSLSSFYGYTF; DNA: TGTGCCAGCAGTTTAAGCTCTTTTTATGGCTACACCTTC
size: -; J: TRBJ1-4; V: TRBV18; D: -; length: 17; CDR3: CASSPPVTGETNEKLFF; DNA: TGTGCCAGCTCACCACCCGTCACGGGTGAAACTAATGAAAAACTGTTTTTT
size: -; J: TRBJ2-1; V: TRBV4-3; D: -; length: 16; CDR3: CASSRSGGEGYNEQFF; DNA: TGCGCCAGCAGCCGTTCTGGGGGCGAGGGTTACAATGAGCAGTTCTTC
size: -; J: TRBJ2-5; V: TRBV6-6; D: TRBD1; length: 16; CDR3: CASSYSSGGLLETQYF; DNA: TGTGCCAGCAGTTACTCGTCAGGGGGCCTTTTGGAGACCCAGTACTTC
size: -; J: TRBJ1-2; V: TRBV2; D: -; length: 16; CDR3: CASSLSGGVLSYGYTF; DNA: TGTGCCAGCAGCCTGAGTGGCGGGGTTTTGAGCTATGGCTACACCTTC